The sequence of this TCR beta chain was determined in a study of shared clonotypes between healthy human individuals. About the research overall: Used for every donor were three CD4 naive, three CD4 memory, two CD8 naive and one CD8 memory plate.

For each subset, genomic DNA was distributed in equal portions over several immunoSEQ plates. Produced via immunoSEQ multiplex PCR; TCRdb's table is partial and in-frame only. The repertoire holds millions of clones, about 92% seen once, with over 1.5% in the top ten. Findings and limits, study-wide: Relative to their counterparts shared across all four donors, non-shared clonotypes exhibited diminished generation probabilities. The small donor group covered limited genetic and exposure diversity.

Trimming cost V 6 bases and J 9 bases, with 15 bases left between them. Germline V gene lookup returns CDR1 MNHEY and CDR2 SMNVEV (reference sequence). The CDR3 runs to 14 residues. As for this clone: The target antigen is unknown.

CD45RO-negative CD8 cells positively selected for CCR7 made up the naive population, which excluded terminally differentiated effector memory CD45RA+ cells. The chain uses TRBV27 and TRBJ2-6, with D perhaps TRBD1 (6 bases). The sequenced material came from naive CD8+ T cells from PBMCs. This TCR derives from a man between 18 and 29 years old in good health. Some clones in this sample may be carry-over from other donors' samples. CDR3 in amino acids: CASRSLGDNNVLTF. The CDR3 DNA reads TGTGCCAGCAGATCGCTGGGGGACAACAACGTCCTGACTTTC.